This T cell receptor (beta chain) was documented in a study of beta chain features in type 1 diabetes. The study, taken as a whole, reports: Naive, central memory and regulatory TCRB repertoires appeared more similar among patients than healthy donors. Small HLA sub-analyses could not settle whether HLA shapes TCRB rearrangement. Across all four CD4+ subsets, people with type 1 diabetes showed modestly shorter TCRB CDR3s.

For this clone: Its specificity is unknown.

All of the sorted populations showed purity greater than 95%. TCRB transcripts that were expressed got sequenced, as all of the isolated RNA had been reverse transcribed. The method was immunoSEQ multiplex PCR; TCRdb's version includes in-frame clones alone and lacks a portion of them. The table includes around 100,000 clones, 25% to 35% detected once. This CDR3 spans 15 amino acids. CDR1 is GTSNPN, CDR2 SVGIG, per germline (reference sequence). Trimming removed 8 bases from V and 1 base from J; junction bases left unmatched: 8. The sequence was collected from a woman between 18 and 30 years old with type 1 diabetes. This chain uses TRBV30 with TRBJ2-1; 10 bases are a match to TRBD2. The specimen was central memory CD4+ T cells from blood. The CDR3 reads CAGYRLAGSYNEQFF. The CDR3, as DNA: TGTGCCGGGTATAGACTAGCGGGTTCCTACAATGAGCAGTTCTTC.